This note documents a single T cell receptor beta chain sequence. Per the original data handling: Reference gene primer amplification yielded estimated nucleated cell counts. Here immunoSEQ multiplex PCR was the method, and the copy in TCRdb shows in-frame clones only, minus some. Clonal size and the V and J genes are those of that table, whereas D and trimming came from the DNA. The table has about 150,000 clones, just over 90% seen once. The entry originates in a study of blood T cell repertoires in COVID-19. Across the study: Samples representing acute and convalescent COVID-19 were sourced from the United States, Italy and Spain. The cDNA or gDNA used as material had been derived from T cells, B-cell-depleted T cells, or PBMCs.

The CDR3 length is 15 residues. The V end lost 5 bases, the J end lost 1 base, and 15 bases lay between the germline ends. Looked up from germline, CDR1 is SEHNR and CDR2 is FQNEAQ (reference sequence). The V and J genes are TRBV7-9 and TRBJ2-7; possible D gene TRBD1, 6 bases. The sequencing input was peripheral blood. This receptor was obtained from a man aged 18-30 years with COVID-19, enrolled during active disease. The DNA for the CDR3 is TGTGCCAGCAGCCGGGACACGTTCCCTTCCTACGAGCAGTACTTC. Protein sequence: CASSRDTFPSYEQYF.